This TCR beta chain was sequenced for a study of T-cell reconstitution after alpha-beta-depleted transplantation in children. This CDR3 contains 13 residues. The germline V and J ends were trimmed by 6 bases and 7 bases, with 18 bases remaining between them. The germline gives CDR1 DFQATT, CDR2 SNEGSKA (reference sequence). Preparation of the TCRbeta library used unique molecular identifiers. A single record per CDR3 protein comes from TCRdb applying MiXCR to the PCR reads. Among about 370,000 distinct CDR3 sequences, about a fifth were seen once, and the ten largest hold 3.5% to 4%. The sequence derives from a human donor who donated a stem cell graft to a child with acute myeloid leukemia. This specimen consisted of PBMCs from the stem cell graft donor, obtained from the stem cell graft. The J gene is TRBJ1-1, the V gene TRBV20-1; the D gene is possibly TRBD1 (5 bases). The CDR3: CSADFQGRGEAFF. The CDR3 DNA follows: TGCAGTGCGGATTTTCAGGGAAGAGGTGAAGCTTTCTTT.